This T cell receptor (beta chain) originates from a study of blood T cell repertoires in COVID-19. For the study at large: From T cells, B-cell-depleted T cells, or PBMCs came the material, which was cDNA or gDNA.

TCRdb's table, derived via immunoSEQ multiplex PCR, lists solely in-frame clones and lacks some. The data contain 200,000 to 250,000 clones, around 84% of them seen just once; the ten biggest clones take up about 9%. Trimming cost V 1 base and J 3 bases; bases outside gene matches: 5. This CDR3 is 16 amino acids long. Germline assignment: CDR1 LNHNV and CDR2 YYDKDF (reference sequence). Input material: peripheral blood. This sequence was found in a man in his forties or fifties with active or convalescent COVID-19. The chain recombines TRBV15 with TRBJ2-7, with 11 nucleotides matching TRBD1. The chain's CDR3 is CATSRVGGTGGYEQYF. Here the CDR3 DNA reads TGTGCCACCAGCAGAGTAGGTGGGACAGGGGGCTACGAGCAGTACTTC. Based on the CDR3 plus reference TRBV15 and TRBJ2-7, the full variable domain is DAMVIQNPRYQVTQFGKPVTLSCSQTLNHNVMYWYQQKSSQAPKLLFHYYDKDFNNEADTPDNFQSRRPNTSFCFLDIRSPGLGDTAMYLCATSRVGGTGGYEQYFGPGTRLTVT.